This T cell receptor beta chain was found in a study of T-cell reconstitution after alpha-beta-depleted transplantation in children. Study results and limitations: Several hundred rapidly expanded clones from non-depleted graft cells reportedly supplied alpha-beta T cells about two months post-transplant. The main origin of T-cell counts and diversity one year after transplant was newly produced T cells. TCRbeta diversity was high at day 60 in some patients (a result of surviving recipient T cells and thymic progenitors).

Regarding this clonotype: Its antigen is still unknown.

As it was prepared, the TCRbeta library received unique molecular identifiers. TCRdb used MiXCR to reprocess the PCR reads, holding one entry per CDR3 protein. Found here are some 120,000 distinct CDR3 sequences, 23% of them singletons; the top ten hold about 10%. The CDR3 loop spans 13 amino acids. The V end was cut by 1 base, the J end by 2 bases, with 6 bases between. The germline CDR1 and CDR2 sequences are DFQATT and SNEGSKA (reference sequence). The clonotype originates from a male patient aged 2 to 9 who had a stem cell transplant for chronic granulomatous disease, so the T cells may come from the graft donor. This chain links TRBV20-1 with TRBJ1-5; TRBD1 might be the D (5 bases). The sample in question was PBMCs, mostly from graft donor cells, obtained 180 days after TCRalphabeta/CD19-depleted stem cell transplant. The CDR3 reads CSARVGGNQPQHF. For the CDR3, the DNA is TGCAGTGCTAGAGTGGGGGGCAATCAGCCCCAGCATTTT.